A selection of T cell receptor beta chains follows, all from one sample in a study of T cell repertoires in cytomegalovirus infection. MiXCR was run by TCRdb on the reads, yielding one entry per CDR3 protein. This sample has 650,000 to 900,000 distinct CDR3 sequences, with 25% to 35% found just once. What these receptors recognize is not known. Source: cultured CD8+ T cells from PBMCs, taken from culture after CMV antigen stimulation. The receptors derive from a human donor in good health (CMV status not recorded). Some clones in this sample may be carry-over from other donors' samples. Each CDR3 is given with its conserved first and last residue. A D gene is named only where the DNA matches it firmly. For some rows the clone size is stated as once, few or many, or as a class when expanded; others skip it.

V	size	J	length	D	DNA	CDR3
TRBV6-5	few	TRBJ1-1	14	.	TGTGCCAGCAGTTACTCCCAGACGAACACTGAAGCTTTCTTT	CASSYSQTNTEAFF
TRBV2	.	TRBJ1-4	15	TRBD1	TGTGCCAGCAGTGAACCCGGACAGGACAATGAAAAACTGTTTTTT	CASSEPGQDNEKLFF
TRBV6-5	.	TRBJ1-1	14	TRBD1	TGTGCCAGCAGCCGGGACAGGGGATGGACTGAAGCTTTCTTT	CASSRDRGWTEAFF
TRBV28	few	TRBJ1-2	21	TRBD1	TGTGCCAGCAGTTTAATCCCCTTTCCTTCGGACAGGGGAGATACTAACTATGGCTACACCTTC	CASSLIPFPSDRGDTNYGYTF
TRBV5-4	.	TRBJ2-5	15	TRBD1	TGTGCCAGCAGCGGAGGGACAGGGGGCAGGGAGACCCAGTACTTC	CASSGGTGGRETQYF
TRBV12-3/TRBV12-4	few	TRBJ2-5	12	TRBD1	TGTGCCAGCACTCAGGGGGCGAAGACCCAGTACTTC	CASTQGAKTQYF
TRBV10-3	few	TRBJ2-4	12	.	TGTGCCATCAGAGGCGCGGCCAACATTCAGTACTTC	CAIRGAANIQYF
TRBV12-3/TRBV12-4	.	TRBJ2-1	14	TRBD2	TGTGCCAGCAGTTTAGGACTAGCCTTGGGGGGTGAGTTCTTC	CASSLGLALGGEFF
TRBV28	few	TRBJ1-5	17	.	TGTGCCAGCAGACGAGAGACGGAGCGTTATAGCAATCAGCCCCAGCATTTT	CASRRETERYSNQPQHF
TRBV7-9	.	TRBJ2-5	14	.	TGTGCCAGCAGCATCGGGGGCTTCCAAGAGACCCAGTACTTC	CASSIGGFQETQYF
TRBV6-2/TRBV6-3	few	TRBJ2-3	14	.	TGTGCCAGCAGTTCTACGAGCAGGTCCGATACGCAGTATTTT	CASSSTSRSDTQYF
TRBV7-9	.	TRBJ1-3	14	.	TGTGCCAGCAGCTTAGTCAACTCTGGAAACACCATATATTTT	CASSLVNSGNTIYF
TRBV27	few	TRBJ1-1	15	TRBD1	TGTGCCAGCAGTTACCTCAGGGGGCTGGGCACTGAAGCTTTCTTT	CASSYLRGLGTEAFF
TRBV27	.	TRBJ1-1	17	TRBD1	TGTGCCAGCAGTCCAAGCAAGACAGGGGCCATGAACACTGAAGCTTTCTTT	CASSPSKTGAMNTEAFF
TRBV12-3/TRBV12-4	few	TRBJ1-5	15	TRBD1	TGTGCCAGCAGTTCGGTGCGGGACAGAGGGCAGCCCCAGCATTTT	CASSSVRDRGQPQHF
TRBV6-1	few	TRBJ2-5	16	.	TGTGCCAGCAGGGACGCCCGTCTCTCCTTCCAAGAGACCCAGTACTTC	CASRDARLSFQETQYF
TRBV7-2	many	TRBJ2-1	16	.	TGTGCCAGCAGCACTACCCCTAGCAAGTACTACAATGAGCAGTTCTTC	CASSTTPSKYYNEQFF
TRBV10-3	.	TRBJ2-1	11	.	TGTGCCATCAGTGAGTCTAGGGAGCAGTTCTTC	CAISESREQFF